Shown below are 25 T cell receptor beta chains from a single sample sequenced in a study of T-cell reconstitution after alpha-beta-depleted transplantation in children. Unique molecular identifiers were built into the TCRbeta library. MiXCR was run by TCRdb on the PCR reads, yielding one entry per CDR3 protein. Of about 500,000 distinct CDR3 sequences listed, 32% are singletons. The input for sequencing was PBMCs from the stem cell graft donor, taken from the stem cell graft. Receptors were obtained from a human donor who donated a stem cell graft to a child with aplastic anemia.

V gene TRBV7-8 combines with J gene TRBJ2-7; 9 bases are a match to TRBD1. With V trimmed by 5 bases and J by 3 bases, 8 bases remained unmatched. The CDR3 has 15 residues. CDR1 and CDR2 (germline): SGHVS, FQNEAQ. CDR3: CASSDGTGSFYEQYF. The CDR3 DNA reads TGTGCCAGCAGCGACGGGACAGGGAGTTTCTACGAGCAGTACTTC.

This clonotype was picked up a small number of times. The V call is TRBV29-1, the J call TRBJ2-5; D is possibly TRBD1 (6 bases). The CDR3 runs to 14 residues. Trimming stripped 3 bases from V and 4 bases from J, with 15 bases between. Germline-derived CDR1 and CDR2 are SQVTM and ANQGSEA. DNA for the CDR3: TGCAGCGTTGAGCGTCAGGGGTTTAGAGAGACCCAGTACTTC. Protein: CSVERQGFRETQYF.

The J gene is TRBJ2-3, the V gene TRBV20-1, with 16 positions matching TRBD2. The V and J ends lost 3 bases and 7 bases, in that order; junction bases with no gene match: 7. Germline V gene sequence: CDR1 DFQATT, CDR2 SNEGSKA (reference sequence). The CDR3 extends over 16 amino acids. In DNA, the CDR3 is TGCAGTGCTAGGGGGACTAGCGGGAGGGCGCCGAATACGCAGTATTTT. Its translation: CSARGTSGRAPNTQYF.

This chain joins TRBV6-2 or TRBV6-3 and TRBJ2-2; 11 nucleotides line up with TRBD2. Germline-derived CDR1 and CDR2 are MNHEY and SVGEGT. V lost 5 bases to trimming and J lost 4 bases; unmatched junction nucleotides: 12. CDR3 length: 18 residues. The CDR3: CASSATSGVDNGTGELFF. CDR3 bases: TGTGCCAGCAGTGCGACTAGCGGGGTAGATAACGGCACCGGGGAGCTGTTTTTT.

Only a few counts were recorded for this clonotype. This chain connects TRBV7-2 to TRBJ1-2, with 9 positions matching TRBD1. The V gene's germline CDR1 is SGHTA and CDR2 FQGNSA. V was pared by 5 bases and J by 0 bases, with 10 bases of the junction left unmatched. The CDR3 spans 17 residues. The CDR3 coding sequence is TGTGCCAGCAGCAAACAGGGGGCGAGTCCTGCTAACTATGGCTACACCTTC. Translation: CASSKQGASPANYGYTF.

J is TRBJ1-5 and V is TRBV27; D may be TRBD1 (5 bases). The CDR3 length is 16 residues. Germline V gene sequence: CDR1 MNHEY, CDR2 SMNVEV (reference sequence). Trimming removed 7 bases at V and 7 bases at J, with 23 bases between. The CDR3 bases are TGTGCCAGCACCCCTTTCGGGAGGGGCTCACACCAGCCCCAGCATTTT. Translating it yields CASTPFGRGSHQPQHF.

This clonotype appeared a few times. V usage is TRBV20-1 and J usage is TRBJ2-1; unclear D gene. CDR3 size: 17 residues. The germline V gene has CDR1 DFQATT and CDR2 SNEGSKA (reference sequence). V was pared by 2 bases and J by 0 bases, with 17 bases between. This CDR3 reads CSARTGQATRSYNEQFF. The DNA for the CDR3 is TGCAGTGCTAGAACCGGTCAGGCGACACGCTCCTACAATGAGCAGTTCTTC.

The chain links TRBV20-1 to TRBJ2-1, with 10 positions matching TRBD2. In germline, CDR1 is DFQATT, CDR2 SNEGSKA (reference sequence). This CDR3 is built from 16 residues. V shed 1 base and J 5 bases; nucleotides not matched to a gene: 8. The CDR3 reads CSARGAGLAVHNEQFF. The DNA for the CDR3 is TGCAGTGCTAGAGGGGCCGGACTAGCGGTACACAATGAGCAGTTCTTC.

This clonotype was counted between two and nine times. The chain uses TRBV19 and TRBJ1-1; the D is unclear. The CDR3 runs to 16 residues. Between the trimmed V and J ends, which lost 6 bases and 3 bases, there was a span of 20 bases. Germline CDR1 is LNHDA and CDR2 is SQIVND (reference sequence). The CDR3 coding sequence is TGTGCCAGTAGCAAGTACACCGGTGGGGTTGACACTGAAGCTTTCTTT. Its translation: CASSKYTGGVDTEAFF. The complete variable domain, with remaining parts taken from reference TRBV19 and TRBJ1-1, reads DGGITQSPKYLFRKEGQNVTLSCEQNLNHDAMYWYRQDPGQGLRLIYYSQIVNDFQKGDIAEGYSVSREKKESFPLTVTSAQKNPTAFYLCASSKYTGGVDTEAFFGQGTRLTVV.

The table lists this clonotype with a few counts. This rearrangement joins TRBV7-2 to TRBJ2-5; D is undetermined. V lost 1 base and J 5 bases, leaving 14 bases between the germline ends. The CDR3 contains 15 residues. Germline V gene data show CDR1 as SGHTA and CDR2 as FQGNSA. As DNA, the CDR3 is TGTGCCAGCAGCTTAGTTGGTCTAGTTGGGGAGACCCAGTACTTC. Translating gives CASSLVGLVGETQYF.

This clonotype was seen ten or more times. V and J are TRBV13 and TRBJ2-3; D may match TRBD1 or TRBD2 (5 bases each). This CDR3 region has 14 residues. The V gene lost 6 bases and the J gene lost 3 bases, with 13 bases spanning the gap. Germline CDR1 reads PRHDT; CDR2 reads FYEKMQ (reference sequence). This chain's CDR3 is CASSLGRGTDTQYF. The CDR3, as DNA: TGTGCCAGCAGTTTGGGACGAGGAACAGATACGCAGTATTTT.

CDR3 loop: CASSLSSGVWRNEQFF. DNA for the CDR3: TGTGCCAGCAGTTTATCTTCGGGAGTGTGGCGAAATGAGCAGTTCTTC. The gene calls are TRBV27 and TRBJ2-1; TRBD2 might be the D (6 bases). The ends were cut back, 0 bases at V and 7 bases at J, with 16 bases in the middle. CDR3 length: 16 amino acids. CDR1 is MNHEY and CDR2 is SMNVEV in the germline V gene (reference sequence).

This sequence joins TRBV29-1 and TRBJ2-2; D uncertain. This CDR3 contains 12 residues. CDR1 SQVTM and CDR2 ANQGSEA come from the germline V gene. The CDR3 reads CSGAQNTGELFF. DNA of the CDR3: TGCAGTGGAGCCCAGAACACCGGGGAGCTGTTTTTT.

V and J are TRBV7-9 and TRBJ2-7; 12 bases line up with TRBD2. This CDR3 has 13 residues. Per the germline V gene, CDR1 is SEHNR and CDR2 is FQNEAQ (reference sequence). V was clipped by 8 bases and J by 4 bases; unmatched bases: 3. The CDR3 region is CASGLAGSYEQYV. The CDR3 DNA follows: TGTGCCAGCGGACTAGCGGGAAGTTACGAGCAGTACGTC.

V gene TRBV9 combines with J gene TRBJ2-3, with D hard to call. CDR3 length: 14 residues. The germline V gene has CDR1 SGDLS and CDR2 YYNGEE. V was cut by 4 bases and J by 3 bases, with 12 bases left in between. This CDR3 reads CASSYLGSTDTQYF. The CDR3, as DNA: TGTGCCAGCAGCTATCTAGGGTCAACAGATACGCAGTATTTT.

This chain uses TRBV29-1 with TRBJ1-5, with D possibly matching TRBD1 (6 bases). The CDR3 loop spans 13 amino acids. In germline, CDR1 is SQVTM, CDR2 ANQGSEA. Trimming removed 4 bases from V and 2 bases from J, with 9 bases in between. CDR3 residues: CSVVSGGNQPQHF. Here the CDR3 DNA reads TGCAGCGTTGTGTCAGGGGGCAATCAGCCCCAGCATTTT. Full variable domain (remainder filled in from reference TRBV29-1 and TRBJ1-5): SAVISQKPSRDICQRGTSLTIQCQVDSQVTMMFWYRQQPGQSLTLIATANQGSEATYESGFVIDKFPISRPNLTFSTLTVSNMSPEDSSIYLCSVVSGGNQPQHFGDGTRLSIL.

This clonotype has only a few counts. The chain links TRBV29-1 to TRBJ1-4; D not certain. There are 14 residues in the CDR3. Germline CDR1 and CDR2: SQVTM and ANQGSEA. V was clipped by 6 bases and J by 0 bases, with 11 bases between them. As DNA, the CDR3 is TGCAGCGTAGCTGGGGATGCAACTAATGAAAAACTGTTTTTT. Amino acid sequence: CSVAGDATNEKLFF. Variable domain in full (rest from reference TRBV29-1 and TRBJ1-4): SAVISQKPSRDICQRGTSLTIQCQVDSQVTMMFWYRQQPGQSLTLIATANQGSEATYESGFVIDKFPISRPNLTFSTLTVSNMSPEDSSIYLCSVAGDATNEKLFFGSGTQLSVL.

This clonotype was detected a few times. This sequence joins TRBV29-1 and TRBJ2-1; 13 bases fit TRBD2. With V trimmed by 7 bases and J by 0 bases, 6 bases remained unmatched. CDR3 length: 16 residues. Germline CDR1 is SQVTM and CDR2 is ANQGSEA. In DNA form, the CDR3 reads TGCAGCGGGATACTAGCGGGAGGGCCCTCCTACAATGAGCAGTTCTTC. Translating gives CSGILAGGPSYNEQFF.

This clonotype has a handful of counts. The chain recombines TRBV20-1 with TRBJ1-2, with D perhaps matching TRBD1 (5 bases). CDR3 length: 13 residues. V lost 0 bases to trimming and J lost 8 bases, with 13 bases between them. Germline lookup yields CDR1 DFQATT and CDR2 SNEGSKA (reference sequence). DNA for the CDR3: TGCAGTGCTAGAGATCTTCGCAGGGACGGCTACACCTTC. It specifies CSARDLRRDGYTF.

This clonotype occurred a few times. The CDR3 DNA sequence: TGTGCCAGCAGCCCCGGGACAACCCCCAATGAGCAGTTCTTC. Encoded protein: CASSPGTTPNEQFF. This chain joins TRBV5-4 and TRBJ2-1; tentatively, D is TRBD1 (6 bases). The ends were cut back, 4 bases at V and 6 bases at J, with 14 bases in the middle. Germline V gene sequence: CDR1 SGHNT, CDR2 YYREEE (reference sequence). This CDR3 has 14 amino acids. Together with reference TRBV5-4 and TRBJ2-1, the CDR3 gives the full variable domain: ETGVTQSPTHLIKTRGQQVTLRCSSQSGHNTVSWYQQALGQGPQFIFQYYREEENGRGNFPPRFSGLQFPNYSSELNVNALELDDSALYLCASSPGTTPNEQFFGPGTRLTVL.

This clonotype was counted between two and nine times. DNA of the CDR3: TGCAGTGCTACAGGGACTCTCCCGGCGAACACTGAAGCTTTCTTT. Translated, it gives CSATGTLPANTEAFF. The chain recombines TRBV20-1 with TRBJ1-1, with D possibly TRBD1 on 5 matching bases. The germline V gene has CDR1 DFQATT and CDR2 SNEGSKA (reference sequence). The V end lost 4 bases, the J end lost 1 base, and 16 bases lay between the germline ends. The CDR3 is made up of 15 amino acids.

This chain uses TRBV18 with TRBJ2-1, with D perhaps TRBD1 (5 bases). The CDR3 loop spans 15 amino acids. CDR1 and CDR2 (germline): KGHSH, LQKENI. Trimming pared 3 bases from V and 4 bases from J, leaving 13 bases between. In nucleotides, the CDR3 is TGTGCCAGCTCACCGGGCGCAGGGAAGTACAATGAGCAGTTCTTC. This gives the protein CASSPGAGKYNEQFF.

The rearrangement links TRBV6-2 or TRBV6-3 to TRBJ2-7; 11 bases are shared with TRBD1. The junction had 6 bases not matched to a gene; V was cut back by 5 bases and J by 6 bases. The CDR3 loop spans 14 amino acids. Germline V lookup: CDR1 MNHEY, CDR2 SVGEGT. Here the CDR3 DNA reads TGTGCCAGCAGTCGCCCCGGGACAGGGGGCGAGCAGTACGTC. Translating it yields CASSRPGTGGEQYV.

J is TRBJ1-1 and V is TRBV5-1; tentatively, D is TRBD1 (6 bases). CDR1 SGHRS and CDR2 YFSETQ come from the germline V gene. The CDR3 length is 14 residues. V dropped 1 base and J dropped 1 base, with 8 bases sitting between them. The CDR3, as DNA: TGCGCCAGCAGCTTGTTGGACAGGAACACTGAAGCTTTCTTT. Its protein product is CASSLLDRNTEAFF.

The chain has TRBV4-1 and TRBJ2-3; D unclear. Germline V lookup: CDR1 MGHRA, CDR2 YSYEKL. There are 14 residues in the CDR3. The ends were cut back, 3 bases at V and 0 bases at J, with 7 bases in the middle. CDR3 sequence (DNA): TGCGCCAGCAGCCATGGACGGAGCACAGATACGCAGTATTTT. The encoded protein is CASSHGRSTDTQYF.